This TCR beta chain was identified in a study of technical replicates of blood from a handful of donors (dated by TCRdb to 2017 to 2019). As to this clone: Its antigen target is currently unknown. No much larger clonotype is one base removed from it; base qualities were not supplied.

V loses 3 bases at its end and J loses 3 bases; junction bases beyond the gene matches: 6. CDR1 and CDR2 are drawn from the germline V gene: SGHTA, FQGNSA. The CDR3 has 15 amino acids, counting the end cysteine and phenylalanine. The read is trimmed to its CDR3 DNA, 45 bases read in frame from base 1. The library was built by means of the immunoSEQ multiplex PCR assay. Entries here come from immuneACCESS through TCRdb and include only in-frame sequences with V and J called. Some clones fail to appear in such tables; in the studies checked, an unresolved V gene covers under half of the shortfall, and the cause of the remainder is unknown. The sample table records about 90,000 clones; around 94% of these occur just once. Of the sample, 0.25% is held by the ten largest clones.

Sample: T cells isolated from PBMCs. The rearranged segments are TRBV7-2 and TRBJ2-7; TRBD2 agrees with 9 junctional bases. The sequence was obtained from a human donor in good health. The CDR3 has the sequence CASSFGLASNYEQYF. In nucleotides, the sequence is TGTGCCAGCAGCTTCGGACTAGCGAGCAACTACGAGCAGTACTTC.